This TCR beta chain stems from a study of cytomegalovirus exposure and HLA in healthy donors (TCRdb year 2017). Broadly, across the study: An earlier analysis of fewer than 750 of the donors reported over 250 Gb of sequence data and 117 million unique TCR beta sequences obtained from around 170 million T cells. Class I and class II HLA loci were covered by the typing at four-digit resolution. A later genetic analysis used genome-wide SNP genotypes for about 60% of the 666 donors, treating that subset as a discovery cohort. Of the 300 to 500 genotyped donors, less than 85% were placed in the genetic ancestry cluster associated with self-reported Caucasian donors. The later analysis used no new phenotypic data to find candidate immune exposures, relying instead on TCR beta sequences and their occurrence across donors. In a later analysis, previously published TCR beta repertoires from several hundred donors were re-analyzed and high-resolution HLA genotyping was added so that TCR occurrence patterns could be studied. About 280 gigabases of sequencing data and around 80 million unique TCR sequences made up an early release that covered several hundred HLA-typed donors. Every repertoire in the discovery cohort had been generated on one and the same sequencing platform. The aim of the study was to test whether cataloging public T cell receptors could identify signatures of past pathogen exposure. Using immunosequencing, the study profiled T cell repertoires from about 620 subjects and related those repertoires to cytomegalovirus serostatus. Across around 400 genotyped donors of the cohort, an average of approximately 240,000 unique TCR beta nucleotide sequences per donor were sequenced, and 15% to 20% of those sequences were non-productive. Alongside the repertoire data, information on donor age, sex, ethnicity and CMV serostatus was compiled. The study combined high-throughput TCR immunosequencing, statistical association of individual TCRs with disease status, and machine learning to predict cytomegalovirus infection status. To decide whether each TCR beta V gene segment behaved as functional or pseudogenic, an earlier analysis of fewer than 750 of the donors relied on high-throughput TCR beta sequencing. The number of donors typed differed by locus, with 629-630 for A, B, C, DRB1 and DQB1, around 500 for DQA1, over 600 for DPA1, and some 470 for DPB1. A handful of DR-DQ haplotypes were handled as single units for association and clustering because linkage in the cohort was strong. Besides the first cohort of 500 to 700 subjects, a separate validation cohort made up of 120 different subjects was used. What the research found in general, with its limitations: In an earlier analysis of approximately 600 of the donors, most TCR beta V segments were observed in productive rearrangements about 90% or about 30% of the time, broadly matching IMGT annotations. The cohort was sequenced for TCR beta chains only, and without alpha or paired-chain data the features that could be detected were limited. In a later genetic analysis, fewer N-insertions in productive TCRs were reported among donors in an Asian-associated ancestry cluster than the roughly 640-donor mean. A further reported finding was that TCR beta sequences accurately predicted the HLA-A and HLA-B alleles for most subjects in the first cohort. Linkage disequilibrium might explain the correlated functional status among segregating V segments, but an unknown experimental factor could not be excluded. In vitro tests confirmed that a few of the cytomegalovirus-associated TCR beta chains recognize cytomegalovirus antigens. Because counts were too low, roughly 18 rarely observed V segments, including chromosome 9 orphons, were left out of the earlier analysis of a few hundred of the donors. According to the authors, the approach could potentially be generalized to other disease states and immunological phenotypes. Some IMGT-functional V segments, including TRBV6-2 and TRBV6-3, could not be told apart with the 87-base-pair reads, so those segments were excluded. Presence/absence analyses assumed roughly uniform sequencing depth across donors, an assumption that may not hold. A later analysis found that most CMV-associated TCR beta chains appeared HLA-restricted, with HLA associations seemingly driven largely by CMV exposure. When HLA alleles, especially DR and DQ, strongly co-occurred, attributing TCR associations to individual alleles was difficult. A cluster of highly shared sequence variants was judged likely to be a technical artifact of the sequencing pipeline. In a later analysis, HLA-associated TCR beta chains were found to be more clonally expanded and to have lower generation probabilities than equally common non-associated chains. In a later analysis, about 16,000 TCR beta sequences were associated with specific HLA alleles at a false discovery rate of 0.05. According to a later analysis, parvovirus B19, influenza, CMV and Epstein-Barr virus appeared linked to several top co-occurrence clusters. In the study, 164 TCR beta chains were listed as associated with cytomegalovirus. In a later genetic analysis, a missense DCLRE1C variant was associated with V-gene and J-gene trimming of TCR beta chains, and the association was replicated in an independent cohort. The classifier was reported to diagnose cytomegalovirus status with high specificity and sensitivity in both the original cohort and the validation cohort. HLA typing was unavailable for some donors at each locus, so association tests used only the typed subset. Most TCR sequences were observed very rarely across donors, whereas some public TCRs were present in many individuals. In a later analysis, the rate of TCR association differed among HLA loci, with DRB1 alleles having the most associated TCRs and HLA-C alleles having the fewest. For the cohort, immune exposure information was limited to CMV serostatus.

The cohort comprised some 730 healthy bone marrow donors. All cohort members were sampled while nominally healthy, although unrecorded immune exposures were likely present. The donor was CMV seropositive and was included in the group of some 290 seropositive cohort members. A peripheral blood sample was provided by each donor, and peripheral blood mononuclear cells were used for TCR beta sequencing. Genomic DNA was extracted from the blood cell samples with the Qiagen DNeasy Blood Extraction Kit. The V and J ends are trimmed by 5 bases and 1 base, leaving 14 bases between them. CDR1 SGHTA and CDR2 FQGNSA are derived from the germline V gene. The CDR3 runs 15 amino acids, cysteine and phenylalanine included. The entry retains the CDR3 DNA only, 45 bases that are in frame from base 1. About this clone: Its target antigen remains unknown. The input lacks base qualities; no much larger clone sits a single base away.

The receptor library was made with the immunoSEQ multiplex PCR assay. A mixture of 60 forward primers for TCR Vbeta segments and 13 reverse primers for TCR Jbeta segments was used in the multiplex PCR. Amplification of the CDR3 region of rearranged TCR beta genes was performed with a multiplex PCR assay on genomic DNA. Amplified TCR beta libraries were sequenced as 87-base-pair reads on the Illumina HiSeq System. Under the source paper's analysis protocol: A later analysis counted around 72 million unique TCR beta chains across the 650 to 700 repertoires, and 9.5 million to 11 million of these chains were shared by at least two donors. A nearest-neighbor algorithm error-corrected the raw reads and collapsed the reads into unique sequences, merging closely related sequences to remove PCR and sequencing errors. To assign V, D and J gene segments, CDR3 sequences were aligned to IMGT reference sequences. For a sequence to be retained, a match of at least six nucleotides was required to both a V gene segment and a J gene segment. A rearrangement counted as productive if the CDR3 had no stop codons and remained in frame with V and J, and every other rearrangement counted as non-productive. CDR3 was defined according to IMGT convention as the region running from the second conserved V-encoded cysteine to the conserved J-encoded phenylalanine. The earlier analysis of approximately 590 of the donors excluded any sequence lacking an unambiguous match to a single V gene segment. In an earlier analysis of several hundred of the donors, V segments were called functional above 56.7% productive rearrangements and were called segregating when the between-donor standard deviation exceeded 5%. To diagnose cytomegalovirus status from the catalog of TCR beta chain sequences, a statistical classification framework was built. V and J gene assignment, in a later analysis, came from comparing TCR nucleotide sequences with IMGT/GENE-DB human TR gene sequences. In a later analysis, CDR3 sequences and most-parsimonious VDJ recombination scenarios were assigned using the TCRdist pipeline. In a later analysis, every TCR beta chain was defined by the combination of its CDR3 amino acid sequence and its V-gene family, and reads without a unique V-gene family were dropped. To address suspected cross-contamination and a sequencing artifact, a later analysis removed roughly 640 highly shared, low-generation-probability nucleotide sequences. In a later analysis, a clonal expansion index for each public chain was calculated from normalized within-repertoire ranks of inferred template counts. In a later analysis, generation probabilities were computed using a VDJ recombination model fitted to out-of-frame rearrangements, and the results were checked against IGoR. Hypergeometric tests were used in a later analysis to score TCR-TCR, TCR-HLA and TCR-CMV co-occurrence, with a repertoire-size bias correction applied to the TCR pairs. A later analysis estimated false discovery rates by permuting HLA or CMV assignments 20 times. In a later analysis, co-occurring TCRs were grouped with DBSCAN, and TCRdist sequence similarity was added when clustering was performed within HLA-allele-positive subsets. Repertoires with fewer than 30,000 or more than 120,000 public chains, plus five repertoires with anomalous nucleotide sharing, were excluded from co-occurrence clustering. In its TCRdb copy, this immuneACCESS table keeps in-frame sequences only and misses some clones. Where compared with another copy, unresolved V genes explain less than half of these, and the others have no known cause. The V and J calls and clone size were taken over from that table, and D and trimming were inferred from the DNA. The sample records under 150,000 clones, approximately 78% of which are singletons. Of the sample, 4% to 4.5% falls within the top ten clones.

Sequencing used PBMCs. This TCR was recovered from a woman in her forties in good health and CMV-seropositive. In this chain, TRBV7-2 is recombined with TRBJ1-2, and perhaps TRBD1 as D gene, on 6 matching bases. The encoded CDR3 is CASSPGQSNNYGYTF. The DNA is TGTGCCAGCAGCCCCGGACAGTCTAATAACTATGGCTACACCTTC.